This is a list of T cell receptor beta chains from one sample in a study of shared clonotypes between healthy human individuals. Assay: immunoSEQ multiplex PCR; the TCRdb copy retains only in-frame clones and omits some. This sample has about 870,000 clones, with about 92% found just once. The sample comprised naive CD8+ T cells sorted from blood. Receptors originate from a man aged 30 to 39 in good health. The CDR3 runs from the conserved cysteine through the conserved F or W. The order of the fields is V gene, D gene, clone size, J gene, CDR3 protein, CDR3 DNA. The D gene is left open where the match is weak. Size tells how often a clone was seen (once, few, many) or the class of an expanded clone, and some rows leave it out.

>TRBV28|TRBD1|.|TRBJ2-7
CASSLGDRAYEQYF
TGTGCCAGCAGTTTAGGTGACAGGGCCTACGAGCAGTACTTC
>TRBV10-3|.|.|TRBJ2-7
CAISDARGSGEQYF
TGTGCCATCAGTGATGCCAGGGGATCTGGCGAGCAGTACTTC
>TRBV11-2|.|.|TRBJ2-7
CASSLEGAFSYEQYF
TGTGCCAGCAGCTTAGAGGGGGCCTTCTCCTACGAGCAGTACTTC
>TRBV2|TRBD2|.|TRBJ2-2
CASSSGSGTGELFF
TGTGCCAGCTCTAGCGGGAGTGGCACCGGGGAGCTGTTTTTT
>TRBV23-1|.|.|TRBJ1-5
CASSHLRSEGPARNQPQHF
TGCGCCAGCAGTCATCTAAGGTCGGAGGGCCCCGCCCGCAATCAGCCCCAGCATTTT
>TRBV5-1|.|.|TRBJ2-7
CASSDPGQSYEQYF
TGCGCCAGCTCCGACCCCGGACAGTCCTACGAGCAGTACTTC
>TRBV4-2|.|.|TRBJ1-2
CASSQGSEGDYGYTF
TGTGCCAGCAGCCAAGGTTCTGAAGGCGACTATGGCTACACCTTC
>TRBV15|.|.|TRBJ1-5
CATSRDLQDRGWQPQHF
TGTGCCACCAGCAGAGATTTGCAGGACCGTGGTTGGCAGCCCCAGCATTTT
>TRBV15|.|few|TRBJ1-5
CATSRDRGSNQPQHF
TGTGCCACCAGCAGAGATCGAGGTAGCAATCAGCCCCAGCATTTT
>TRBV9|.|.|TRBJ2-5
CASSVPGETQYF
TGTGCCAGCAGCGTACCGGGCGAGACCCAGTACTTC
>TRBV28|TRBD1|.|TRBJ1-4
CASSPPGGGEKLFF
TGTGCCAGCAGTCCCCCAGGGGGCGGTGAAAAACTGTTTTTT
>TRBV7-9|TRBD2|once|TRBJ2-3
CASSSLAGGEGGTDTQYF
TGTGCCAGCAGCTCCTTAGCGGGAGGAGAAGGGGGGACAGATACGCAGTATTTT
>TRBV28|.|.|TRBJ1-1
CASSYPSLEAFF
TGTGCCAGCAGTTATCCATCCCTTGAAGCTTTCTTT
>TRBV18|.|.|TRBJ2-3
CASSSRPGYLTDTQYF
TGTGCCAGCTCATCCAGACCCGGGTACCTCACAGATACGCAGTATTTT
>TRBV27|TRBD1|once|TRBJ2-1
CASSLYPGQGLNEQFF
TGTGCCAGCAGTTTGTACCCGGGACAGGGATTGAATGAGCAGTTCTTC
>TRBV7-3|TRBD1|once|TRBJ2-3
CASSLYMGTDRGADTQYF
TGTGCCAGCAGCTTATATATGGGGACCGACAGGGGGGCAGATACGCAGTATTTT
>TRBV2|TRBD1|few|TRBJ2-7
CASSRPGQQPYEQYF
TGTGCCAGCTCAAGGCCGGGACAGCAACCCTACGAGCAGTACTTC
>TRBV11-2|.|.|TRBJ1-2
CASSFSWGGGYGYTF
TGTGCCAGCAGCTTTTCTTGGGGGGGAGGCTATGGCTACACCTTC
>TRBV28|.|.|TRBJ1-1
CASSLRRNTEAFF
TGTGCCAGCAGTTTAAGGAGGAACACTGAAGCTTTCTTT
>TRBV30|.|.|TRBJ2-7
CAWSVNRLGEQYF
TGTGCCTGGAGTGTAAATCGGTTGGGCGAGCAGTACTTC
>TRBV27|TRBD1|.|TRBJ2-2
CASSLGTVNTGELFF
TGTGCCAGCAGTCTAGGGACAGTGAACACCGGGGAGCTGTTTTTT
>TRBV5-3|.|.|TRBJ2-1
CARSLGRVTEVNNEQFF
TGTGCCAGAAGCTTGGGTCGGGTAACGGAAGTTAACAATGAGCAGTTCTTC
>TRBV5-1|.|.|TRBJ1-1
CASSMGTDNTEAFF
TGCGCCAGCAGTATGGGAACAGACAACACTGAAGCTTTCTTT
>TRBV13|TRBD1|.|TRBJ2-7
CASSLTAGGVGEQYF
TGTGCCAGCAGCTTGACGGCAGGGGGCGTAGGCGAGCAGTACTTC
>TRBV29-1|TRBD2|.|TRBJ2-1
CSVDQAGPFYNEQFF
TGCAGCGTTGACCAAGCGGGACCATTTTACAATGAGCAGTTCTTC
>TRBV14|.|.|TRBJ2-7
CASSGPGRPIGTDTWEQYF
TGTGCCAGCAGCGGCCCAGGGAGGCCGATAGGAACGGATACGTGGGAGCAGTACTTC
>TRBV4-3|.|.|TRBJ2-2
CASSQDWILTTGELFF
TGCGCCAGCAGCCAAGATTGGATTCTGACGACCGGGGAGCTGTTTTTT
>TRBV21-1|.|few|TRBJ1-2
CGRTNYGYTF
TGTGGACGTACGAACTATGGCTACACCTTC
>TRBV28|.|.|TRBJ2-7
CASSFSGNFPDYEQYF
TGTGCCAGCAGCTTCTCCGGAAATTTTCCAGACTACGAGCAGTACTTC
>TRBV7-6|TRBD2|.|TRBJ2-3
CASSLGLAGGLTDTQYF
TGTGCCAGCAGCTTAGGACTAGCGGGAGGACTCACAGATACGCAGTATTTT
>TRBV28|.|.|TRBJ1-3
CASSPPRQLSGNTIYF
TGTGCCAGCAGCCCCCCCCGACAGCTTTCTGGAAACACCATATATTTT
>TRBV7-3|.|.|TRBJ2-1
CASSLSLDHSYNEQFF
TGTGCCAGCAGCTTAAGCTTAGACCACTCCTACAATGAGCAGTTCTTC
>TRBV6-5|.|.|TRBJ1-3
CASSYSAGSGNTIYF
TGTGCCAGCAGTTACTCGGCAGGCTCTGGAAACACCATATATTTT
>TRBV6-5|.|.|TRBJ1-5
CASSYSGGGNQPQHF
TGTGCCAGCAGTTACTCGGGCGGGGGTAATCAGCCCCAGCATTTT
>TRBV27|.|.|TRBJ2-1
CASSLSIVVQLNEQFF
TGTGCCAGCAGTTTATCGATAGTTGTGCAGCTCAATGAGCAGTTCTTC